Below are 3 T cell receptor beta chains sequenced from a single sample in a study of OX40 agonist ivuxolimab in advanced cancers. Profiling relied on immunoSEQ multiplex PCR, and the TCRdb table lists in-frame clones only, not all of them. The data hold some 110,000 clones, with roughly 90% observed a single time. This material consisted of CD4+ or CD8+ T cells sorted from blood, taken in a trial of the OX40 agonist ivuxolimab. The receptors originated from an adult with an advanced solid tumor such as melanoma, head and neck, liver or kidney cancer.

This clone was counted once. The rearrangement uses TRBV9 and TRBJ2-1; perhaps TRBD1 as D (5 bases). The germline V and J ends were trimmed by 4 bases and 6 bases, with 17 bases remaining between them. Germline V gene data show CDR1 as SGDLS and CDR2 as YYNGEE. The CDR3 runs to 15 residues. The CDR3 DNA sequence: TGTGCCAGCAGCCCCCGGACCCAAGGGGCCAATGAGCAGTTCTTC. Residues: CASSPRTQGANEQFF.

V gene TRBV2 combines with J gene TRBJ1-5, with D possibly being TRBD1 (6 bases). Trimming stripped 4 bases from V and 5 bases from J, with 21 bases between. Germline V gene lookup returns CDR1 SNHLY and CDR2 FYNNEI. The CDR3 length is 17 residues. CDR3 nucleotides: TGTGCCAGCAGTGGATGGCGGCGGCAGGGGAATGATCAGCCCCAGCATTTT. Encoded protein: CASSGWRRQGNDQPQHF.

The V and J genes are TRBV27 and TRBJ1-4; D is unclear. V lost 6 bases, J lost 4 bases, and 15 bases lay in between. Germline V lookup: CDR1 MNHEY, CDR2 SMNVEV (reference sequence). This CDR3 spans 15 amino acids. The CDR3 DNA follows: TGTGCCAGCAGCAGGATAGAAAGTGTTAATGAAAAACTGTTTTTT. It encodes CASSRIESVNEKLFF. Variable domain in full (rest from reference TRBV27 and TRBJ1-4): EAQVTQNPRYLITVTGKKLTVTCSQNMNHEYMSWYRQDPGLGLRQIYYSMNVEVTDKGDVPEGYKVSRKEKRNFPLILESPSPNQTSLYFCASSRIESVNEKLFFGSGTQLSVL.